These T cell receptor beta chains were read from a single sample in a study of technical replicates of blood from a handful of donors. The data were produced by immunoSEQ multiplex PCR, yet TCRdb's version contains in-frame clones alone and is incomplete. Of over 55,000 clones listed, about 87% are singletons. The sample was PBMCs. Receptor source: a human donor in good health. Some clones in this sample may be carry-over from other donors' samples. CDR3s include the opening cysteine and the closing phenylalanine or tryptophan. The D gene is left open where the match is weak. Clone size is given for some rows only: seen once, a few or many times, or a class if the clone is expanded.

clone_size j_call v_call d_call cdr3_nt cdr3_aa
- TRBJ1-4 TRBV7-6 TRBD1 TGTGCCAGCAGCTATGGACAGGGCATCGGGGAAAAACTGTTTTTT CASSYGQGIGEKLFF
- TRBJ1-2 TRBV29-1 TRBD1 TGCAGCGTTGCGACAGGGGGGGACTATGGCTACACCTTC CSVATGGDYGYTF
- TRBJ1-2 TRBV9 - TGTGCCAGCAGCGTAGAGGGGTCAGCTAACTATGGCTACACCTTC CASSVEGSANYGYTF
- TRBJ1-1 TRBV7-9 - TGTGCCAGCAGCAACCGACAGGACTTGAACACTGAAGCTTTCTTT CASSNRQDLNTEAFF
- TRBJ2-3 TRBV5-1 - TGCGCCAGCAGCTTCCAACAGGGACTACCCAACACAGATACGCAGTATTTT CASSFQQGLPNTDTQYF
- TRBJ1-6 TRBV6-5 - TGTGCCAGCAGTTTACGCCGGCGTGAGGGATCACCCCTCCACTTT CASSLRRREGSPLHF
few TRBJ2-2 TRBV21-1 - TGTGCCAGCAGCTCCGAGATAGGGACAGGTGGGACCGGGGAGCTGTTTTTT CASSSEIGTGGTGELFF
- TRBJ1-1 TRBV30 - TGTGCCGAATGGAAACAGGGTCTGAACACTGAAGCTTTCTTT CAEWKQGLNTEAFF
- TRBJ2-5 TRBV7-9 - TGTGCCAGCAGCTTAGCGCGGGGTACCCAAGAGACCCAGTACTTC CASSLARGTQETQYF
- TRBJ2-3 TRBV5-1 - TGCGCCAGCAGCTTGGGGACAGCTGGAGATACGCAGTATTTT CASSLGTAGDTQYF
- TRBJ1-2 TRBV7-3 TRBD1 TGTGCCAGCAGCTCCACAGGGGGGTCAAGCTACACCTTC CASSSTGGSSYTF
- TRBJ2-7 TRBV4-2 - TGTGCCAGCAGCCAAGAAGGCGGGGGCAGAAATTACGAGCAGTACTTC CASSQEGGGRNYEQYF
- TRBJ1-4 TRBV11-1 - TGTGCCAGCAGCCTCACAACGGGTGCAGCAACTAATGAAAAACTGTTTTTT CASSLTTGAATNEKLFF
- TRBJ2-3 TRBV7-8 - TGTGCCAGCAGCCTCGGGGTTAGCACAGATACGCAGTATTTT CASSLGVSTDTQYF
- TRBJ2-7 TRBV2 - TGTGCCAGCATGAGGGCTGGCGAGCAGTACTTC CASMRAGEQYF
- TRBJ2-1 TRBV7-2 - TGTGCCAGCAGCTTAGAACGCGCTAACAATGAGCAGTTCTTC CASSLERANNEQFF
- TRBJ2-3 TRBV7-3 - TGTGCCAGCAGCTTACTAGCGAATGGTGATACGCAGTATTTT CASSLLANGDTQYF
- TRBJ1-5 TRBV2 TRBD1 TGTGCCAGCAGTCCGGACAGGGGCAATCAGCCCCAGCATTTT CASSPDRGNQPQHF
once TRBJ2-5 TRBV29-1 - TGCAGCGTCCTCAGGGGGGCGGGGGGTGAGACCCAGTACTTC CSVLRGAGGETQYF
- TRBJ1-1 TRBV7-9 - TGTGCCAGCAGCTTGAACTGGAACACTGAAGCTTTCTTT CASSLNWNTEAFF
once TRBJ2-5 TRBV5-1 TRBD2 TGCGCCAGCAGCTTGGGCCAAAACCGGGAGGGGGAGACCCAGTACTTC CASSLGQNREGETQYF
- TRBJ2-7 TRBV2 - TGTGCCAGCACCCGGGGAGGGGGTCAGTACGAGCAGTACTTC CASTRGGGQYEQYF
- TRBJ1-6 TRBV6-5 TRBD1 TGTGCCAGCAGTTTCAGGGGGGCACGGCCTGATTCACCCCTCCACTTT CASSFRGARPDSPLHF
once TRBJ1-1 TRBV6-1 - TGTGCCAGCAGTGTTGAGGGGAACACTGAAGCTTTCTTT CASSVEGNTEAFF
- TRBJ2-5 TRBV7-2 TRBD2 TGTGCCAGCAGCTTGCTCCTAGCGGGGGAGACCCAGTACTTC CASSLLLAGETQYF
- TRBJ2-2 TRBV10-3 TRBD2 TGTGCCATCAGTATTAGCGGGAGTAACACCGGGGAGCTGTTTTTT CAISISGSNTGELFF
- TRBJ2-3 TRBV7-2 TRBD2 TGTGCCAGCAGCACCAGACTAGCGGGAGATACGCAGTATTTT CASSTRLAGDTQYF
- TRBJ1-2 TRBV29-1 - TGCAGCGTTGATGCAGGGAAAAGTAATGGCTACACCTTC CSVDAGKSNGYTF
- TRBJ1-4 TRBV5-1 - TGCGCCAGCTCACCCAATCCGGGGGCAACTAATGAAAAACTGTTTTTT CASSPNPGATNEKLFF
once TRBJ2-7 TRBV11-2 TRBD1 TGTGCCAGCAGCCCCCCGGGGGACAGGGGCCGCGAGCAGTACTTC CASSPPGDRGREQYF
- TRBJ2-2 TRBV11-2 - TGTGCCAGCAGCTTTGGACTTTCCGGGGAGCTGTTTTTT CASSFGLSGELFF
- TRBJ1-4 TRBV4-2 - TGTGCCAGCAGCCAAGATAGGGGGGGCTTTAATGAAAAACTGTTTTTT CASSQDRGGFNEKLFF
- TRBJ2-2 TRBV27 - TGTGCCAGCAGGGACTGGGGCACCGGGGAGCTGTTTTTT CASRDWGTGELFF
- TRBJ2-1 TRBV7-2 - TGTGCCAGCAGCTCATGGGAGGCCTATCGCCAGTTCTTC CASSSWEAYRQFF
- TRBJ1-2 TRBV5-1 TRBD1 TGCGCCAGCAGCCAGGGGACAGCCTATGGCTACACCTTC CASSQGTAYGYTF
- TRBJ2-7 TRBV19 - TGTGCCAGTAGTTCGCGACCATCGAGGTACGAGCAGTACTTC CASSSRPSRYEQYF